This T cell receptor (beta chain) was profiled in a study of low-dose radiotherapy and immunotherapy resistance in tumors. Whole-study context: Ipilimumab 1 mg/kg every six weeks, together with nivolumab 240 mg every two weeks, was given intravenously to patients. Oral aspirin at 300 mg was taken daily by patients for four cycles, beginning on cycle 1 day 1.

Time point noted: after trial treatment. Treatment denoted: LDRT plus nivolumab, ipilimumab, low-dose cyclophosphamide and aspirin (RACIN trial). Germline V lookup: CDR1 SGHTA, CDR2 FQGNSA. V lost 5 bases and J lost 5; bases outside the gene matches: 9. The CDR3 contains 15 residues. Priming of first-strand cDNA relied on TRAV- and TRBV-specific primers (covering alpha and beta chains). PCR amplification of the TCRs was performed with Phusion for approximately 20 PCR cycles, and it relied on a constant-region primer together with a V-primer adapter. TCRdb re-analysed the reads in MiXCR, keeping a single row per CDR3 protein. The table includes nearly 60,000 distinct CDR3 sequences, 20% to 25% detected once.

The origin of this receptor is a male donor with prostate cancer. The sequences come from PBMCs, collected after low-dose radiotherapy plus immunotherapy. V and J are TRBV7-2 and TRBJ2-1, with 7 bases fitting TRBD1. CDR3 DNA: TGTGCCAGCAGCCCACCGGGACAGATCAACAATGAGCAGTTCTTC. Encoded protein: CASSPPGQINNEQFF.